A single sample gave rise to the 13 T cell receptor beta chains below, sequenced in a study of blood T cell repertoires in COVID-19. Repertoires were generated with immunoSEQ multiplex PCR, while TCRdb's copy carries only in-frame clones and drops some. The table lists roughly 250,000 clones, roughly nine tenths of them singletons. The sample was PBMCs or T cells enriched from blood (not recorded which). The source is a woman between 50 and 59 years old who had recovered from COVID-19.

The chain joins TRBV28 to TRBJ1-4; tentative D call: TRBD1 (5 bases). This CDR3 is 14 amino acids long. Germline CDR1 and CDR2: MDHEN and SYDVKM. Trimming left V 3 bases short and J 6 bases short, with 11 bases between. This CDR3 reads CASSFGGLHEKLFF. Written as DNA, the CDR3 is TGTGCCAGCAGTTTCGGGGGATTGCATGAAAAACTGTTTTTT.

The V and J genes are TRBV19 and TRBJ1-5, with 7 bases matching TRBD1. V shed 4 bases and J 2 bases; nucleotides not matched to a gene: 2. This CDR3 spans 14 amino acids. Germline values: CDR1 LNHDA, CDR2 SQIVND (reference sequence). Here the CDR3 DNA reads TGTGCCAGTAGTACCGGGACAGGCAATCAGCCCCAGCATTTT. As protein: CASSTGTGNQPQHF.

CDR3 coding DNA: TGTGCCTGGAGTCGACAGGGTCGGCAGCCCCAGCATTTT. It yields the protein CAWSRQGRQPQHF. The gene calls are TRBV30 and TRBJ1-5, with 7 bases that match TRBD1. This CDR3 has 13 residues. Germline V gene sequence: CDR1 GTSNPN, CDR2 SVGIG (reference sequence). J gave up 7 bases and V 2 bases, and 5 bases lay outside the gene matches.

The chain couples TRBV11-1 to TRBJ2-5, with 7 bases identical to TRBD2. The germline gives CDR1 SGHAT, CDR2 FQDESV (reference sequence). The CDR3 consists of 14 residues. V dropped 5 bases and J dropped 4; count of bases not matched to a gene: 7. The CDR3 loop reads CASSQRDWRETQYF. For the CDR3, the DNA is TGTGCCAGCAGCCAGCGGGATTGGAGAGAGACCCAGTACTTC.

This clone was seen only a few times. The chain employs TRBV27 and TRBJ2-5, with D possibly matching TRBD2 (6 bases). This CDR3 has 15 amino acids. Per germline, CDR1 MNHEY and CDR2 SMNVEV (reference sequence). V was cut by 4 bases and J by 0 bases, with 12 bases left in between. CDR3 DNA: TGTGCCAGCAGTTCCCAGGAGGGCCACCAAGAGACCCAGTACTTC. It is translated as CASSSQEGHQETQYF.

The genes are TRBV28 and TRBJ2-3, with D possibly matching TRBD2 (6 bases). The germline V gene has CDR1 MDHEN and CDR2 SYDVKM. The V end lost 5 bases, the J end lost 2 bases, and 17 bases lay between the germline ends. This CDR3 has 16 amino acids. This CDR3 reads CASSAYIAENTDTQYF. The DNA of the CDR3 is TGTGCCAGCAGTGCCTACATAGCGGAAAACACAGATACGCAGTATTTT.

The chain carries TRBV11-2 and TRBJ1-1, with D unclear. CDR3 length: 15 amino acids. Germline CDR1 is SGHAT and CDR2 is FQNNGV. Trimming shortened V by 2 bases and J by 5 bases, and 15 bases separated the two germline ends. CDR3 sequence (DNA): TGTGCCAGCAGCTTATACGGGCTCGGCGGGACTGAAGCTTTCTTT. This translates into CASSLYGLGGTEAFF.

Written as DNA, the CDR3 is TGTGCCAGCAAATACGGAACAGGGGGTTCGAATGAAAAACTGTTTTTT. Residues: CASKYGTGGSNEKLFF. V gene TRBV27 combines with J gene TRBJ1-4, with 8 bases that match TRBD1. Germline V lookup: CDR1 MNHEY, CDR2 SMNVEV (reference sequence). The J segment lost 5 bases and the V segment lost 7 bases, leaving 12 bases of the junction unmatched. The CDR3 is 16 residues long.

The rearrangement uses TRBV7-2 and TRBJ2-2; D might be TRBD2 (5 bases). V was clipped by 1 base and J by 5 bases, with 14 bases between them. Per germline, CDR1 SGHTA and CDR2 FQGNSA. The CDR3 is 16 amino acids. CDR3 bases: TGTGCCAGCAGCTTAGTTGTGACTAAGGGTACCGGGGAGCTGTTTTTT. It translates to CASSLVVTKGTGELFF.

The chain uses TRBV4-3 and TRBJ2-3; D gene uncertain. Germline values: CDR1 LGHNA, CDR2 YSLEER. V was trimmed by 0 bases and J by 1 base, leaving 8 bases between them. The CDR3 spans 15 residues. DNA of the CDR3: TGCGCCAGCAGCCAAGAAGCCAGCGGCACAGATACGCAGTATTTT. Translated, it gives CASSQEASGTDTQYF.

Regarding this clone: At one of its ends the junction is not consistent with the germline gene, which may arise from a read error. The rearrangement joins TRBV7-9 to TRBJ2-1; 8 bases map to TRBD1. The germline gives CDR1 SEHNR, CDR2 FQNEAQ (reference sequence). The CDR3 consists of 15 residues. The CDR3 sequence: CASSPRGGQGNEQFF. CDR3 DNA sequence: TGTGCGAGCAGTCCCAGGGGAGGACAGGGCAATGAGCAGTTCTTC.

The chain recombines TRBV9 with TRBJ1-2; 10 bases are shared with TRBD1. The J segment lost 2 bases and the V segment lost 3 bases, leaving 7 bases of the junction unmatched. Germline CDR1 reads SGDLS; CDR2 reads YYNGEE. The CDR3 is made up of 16 amino acids. CDR3 coding DNA: TGTGCCAGCAGCGCATACACGGGACAGGGGAACTATGGCTACACCTTC. Residues: CASSAYTGQGNYGYTF.

V usage is TRBV27 and J usage is TRBJ1-6; 7 bases match TRBD1. The CDR3 runs to 15 residues. CDR1 is MNHEY, CDR2 SMNVEV, per germline (reference sequence). Trimming removed 5 bases from V and 5 bases from J; junction bases left unmatched: 6. The CDR3: CASSVRDRHNSPLHF. CDR3 bases: TGTGCCAGCAGTGTCCGGGACAGACATAATTCACCCCTCCACTTT.